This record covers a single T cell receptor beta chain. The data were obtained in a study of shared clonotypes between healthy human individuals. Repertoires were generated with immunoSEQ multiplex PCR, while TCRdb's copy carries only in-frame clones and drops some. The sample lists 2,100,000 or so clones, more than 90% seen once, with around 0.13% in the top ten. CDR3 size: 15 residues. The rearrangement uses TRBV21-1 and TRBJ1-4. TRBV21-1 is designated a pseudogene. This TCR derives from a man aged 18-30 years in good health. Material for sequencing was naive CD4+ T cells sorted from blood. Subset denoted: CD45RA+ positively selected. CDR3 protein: CASSKDAGAREKLFF. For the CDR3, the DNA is TGTGCCAGCAGCAAAGATGCGGGGGCTAGAGAAAAACTGTTTTTT.